One and the same sample provided the 9 T cell receptor beta chains below, sequenced in a study of OX40 agonist ivuxolimab in advanced cancers. TCRdb keeps only in-frame clones here, not all; method: immunoSEQ multiplex PCR. The sample yields some 70,000 clones, more than 70% seen once. The sample was CD4+ or CD8+ T cells sorted from blood, taken in a trial of the OX40 agonist ivuxolimab. The receptors derive from an adult with an advanced solid tumor such as melanoma, head and neck, liver or kidney cancer.

The chain joins TRBV5-1 to TRBJ1-1, with D unclear. Trimming took off 1 base at V and 1 base at J, with 11 bases between the two ends. The length of the CDR3 is 15 residues. Looked up from germline, CDR1 is SGHRS and CDR2 is YFSETQ. The CDR3 sequence is CASSLWSGGNTEAFF. The CDR3 DNA is TGCGCCAGCAGCTTGTGGTCAGGCGGGAACACTGAAGCTTTCTTT.

V is TRBV4-2 and J is TRBJ2-3; 12 bases match TRBD2. Trimming at V came to 4 bases and at J to 2 bases, leaving 7 bases not matched to a gene. Germline V lookup: CDR1 LGHNA, CDR2 YNFKEQ. The CDR3 is 17 amino acids. The CDR3 is CASSPFPSGGDTDTQYF. The CDR3 region has the DNA TGTGCCAGCAGCCCCTTCCCTAGCGGGGGGGACACAGATACGCAGTATTTT.

This sequence joins TRBV7-9 and TRBJ1-1; 8 bases are shared with TRBD1. Per the germline V gene, CDR1 is SEHNR and CDR2 is FQNEAQ (reference sequence). This CDR3 region has 14 residues. V shed 6 bases and J 11 bases; nucleotides not matched to a gene: 14. This CDR3 reads CASSFGQGREWAFF. CDR3 in DNA: TGTGCCAGCAGTTTTGGACAGGGCAGAGAGTGGGCTTTCTTT.

The rearrangement joins TRBV10-2 to TRBJ2-3, with D tentatively TRBD1 (6 bases). Trimming took off 4 bases at V and 2 bases at J, with 13 bases between the two ends. CDR1 and CDR2 from the germline V gene are WSHSY and SAAADI. This CDR3 comprises 15 residues. CDR3 sequence: CASSGYRAHTDTQYF. DNA for the CDR3: TGCGCCAGCAGTGGCTACAGGGCCCACACAGATACGCAGTATTTT.

The genes are TRBV18 and TRBJ2-7; tentatively, D is TRBD1 (6 bases). The CDR3 is 14 amino acids. V was shortened by 2 bases and J by 6 bases, with 14 bases between the two germline ends. Germline lookup yields CDR1 KGHSH and CDR2 LQKENI. DNA for the CDR3: TGTGCCAGCTCACCAACCGGGACAAACGCCGAGCAGTACTTC. Protein product: CASSPTGTNAEQYF.

V gene TRBV19 combines with J gene TRBJ1-1; a possible D gene is TRBD1 (6 bases). The CDR3 length is 14 residues. Trimming took 5 bases from V and 1 from J, leaving 11 bases between them. CDR1 LNHDA and CDR2 SQIVND come from the germline V gene (reference sequence). The CDR3 loop reads CASSPGQRNTEAFF. As DNA, the CDR3 is TGTGCCAGTAGTCCCGGACAGAGGAACACTGAAGCTTTCTTT. Filled out from reference TRBV19 and TRBJ1-1, the complete variable domain reads DGGITQSPKYLFRKEGQNVTLSCEQNLNHDAMYWYRQDPGQGLRLIYYSQIVNDFQKGDIAEGYSVSREKKESFPLTVTSAQKNPTAFYLCASSPGQRNTEAFFGQGTRLTVV.

The V and J genes are TRBV4-1 and TRBJ1-5, with D uncertain. The germline V and J ends were trimmed by 4 bases and 0 bases, with 19 bases remaining between them. Germline CDR1 MGHRA, CDR2 YSYEKL. CDR3 length: 18 amino acids. As DNA, the CDR3 is TGCGCCAGCAGCCCCCCGTCTCGCAGACAAGATAGCAATCAGCCCCAGCATTTT. It translates to CASSPPSRRQDSNQPQHF.

This clone was detected only once. The chain carries TRBV6-6 and TRBJ2-7, with 9 positions matching TRBD2. The V gene's germline CDR1 is MNHNY and CDR2 SVGAGI (reference sequence). With 7 bases clipped from V and 4 bases from J, the junction kept 8 bases outside the gene matches. CDR3 size: 14 residues. The CDR3, as DNA: TGTGCCAGCACGGCGGGGGGGGCCCGTTACGAGCAGTACTTC. It translates to CASTAGGARYEQYF.

The V and J genes are TRBV5-1 and TRBJ2-1, with 12 bases fitting TRBD1. With V trimmed by 3 bases and J by 1 base, 8 bases remained unmatched. Germline V gene sequence: CDR1 SGHRS, CDR2 YFSETQ. CDR3 length: 18 amino acids. This CDR3 is CASSSGQGARMSYNEQFF. CDR3 DNA: TGCGCCAGCAGCTCGGGACAGGGGGCGCGTATGTCCTACAATGAGCAGTTCTTC.